The present T cell receptor (beta chain) was sequenced within a study of blood T cell repertoires in COVID-19. Study background: There were acute and convalescent COVID-19 samples, and they came from the United States, Italy and Spain. The cDNA or gDNA used as material had been derived from T cells, B-cell-depleted T cells, or PBMCs.

CDR3 length equals 15 residues. Germline lookup yields CDR1 SGHTA and CDR2 FQGNSA. V was clipped by 0 bases and J by 5 bases; unmatched bases: 3. Original handling: Counts of nucleated cells, estimated from reference gene primer amplification, were obtained. Data came from immunoSEQ multiplex PCR; TCRdb stores just in-frame clones and leaves some out. The D gene and trimming were derived from the DNA, and the V and J assignments and clone size from that table. The data show under 300,000 clones, around 87% seen once. The V gene is TRBV7-2, the J gene TRBJ1-2; 10 bases align to TRBD1. Sequencing was carried out using peripheral blood. This clonotype was sampled from a woman aged 70-85 years with active or convalescent COVID-19. In DNA form, the CDR3 reads TGTGCCAGCAGCTTAGCCCGGGACAGGGGATATGGCTACACCTTC. It specifies CASSLARDRGYGYTF.